Listed here is a single TCR beta chain. This clonotype was found many times. It lacks a known antigen. No base-level quality is on record; no much larger clone is a single base apart. Libraries came from PCR. Sequencing was performed on an Illumina HiSeq 4000. Bulk TCR libraries were generated as previously described, with the TCR primers listed in Table S5 used. Purification of total RNA was performed with the Qiagen AllPrep DNA/RNA kit. Reads from multiple sequencing runs of the same library were pooled before analysis. From the authors' description of their analysis: Reads were retained only if the reads had an exact TCR constant sequence, and the retained reads were trimmed to 150 nt and grouped according to their 12-nt molecular barcodes. Reads inside each barcode group were sub-clustered using a 15% Levenshtein threshold, and a quality-weighted consensus sequence was constructed for each RNA molecule. Non-functional sequences were excluded, and lower-count sequences lying one edit away from another sequence were also excluded. On the basis of fitting two negative binomial distributions, barcode sub-clusters with fewer than 20% of the maximum read count were discarded. The public reads were reanalyzed by TCRdb: fastp trimming at Q25, MiXCR alignment, in-frame beta chains only. Rows with a matching CDR3 protein are joined into one entry that keeps the most common DNA and genes. TCRdb's processing, not the authors' own work, is the source of the V and J calls. The sample has 40,000 or so distinct CDR3 sequences on record, less than 20% of them singletons. Roughly 0.99% of the sample lies in the top ten.

This sample was included in a study of molecular identifiers for immune sequencing clone quantification (dated by TCRdb to the late 2010s). As for the study more broadly: For a replicate experiment, RNA from 20,000 or 100,000 naive CD8 T cells was divided into five aliquots, of which four were sequenced. This methods study used CD8 T cells to benchmark TCR RNA copy counting and molecular-identifier clustering-based TCR repertoire sequencing (MIDCIRS). Overall study outcomes, separate from this receptor: Spiked-in Jurkat TCR RNA equal to a single cell's worth was reported to be detectable even within 1,100,000 naive CD8 T cells. Identical TCR molecules sharing a barcode could cause highly expanded clone sizes to be underestimated. Without barcode sub-clustering, chimeric consensus sequences inflated TCR diversity; chimeras reached as high as 47%. Modeling gave roughly 3 recovered TCR RNA copies per cell versus about ten by digital PCR, implying approximately 30% capture efficiency. The naive libraries included spiked-in Jurkat TCR RNA (10 copies' worth), and this Jurkat TCR RNA is not part of the donor repertoire. In CMV-specific effector cells, clones with more than 20 RNA copies contained over 99% of molecules, whereas in naive cells such clones contained under 1% of molecules.

Libraries of naive CD8 T cells were generated from roughly 21,000 to 960,000 sorted cells, with 10%, 30% or 50% of the purified RNA used. On a BD FACSAria II, naive CD8 T cells were FACS-sorted as CD8+CD4-CCR7+CD45RA+ and collected into RLT Plus buffer. To test detection sensitivity, Jurkat RNA equal to about nine TCR copies was added to samples of about 18,000-1,100,000 naive CD8 T cells. Enrichment of CD8 T cells was performed with RosetteSep CD8+ T Cell Enrichment Cocktail and Ficoll-Paque, after which ACK red cell lysis was carried out. CDR1 is given as DFQATT and CDR2 as SNEGSKA, both from the germline V gene (reference sequence). Cut back by 6 bases and 5 bases, the V and J ends lie 14 bases apart. Its CDR3 holds 13 amino acids, cysteine through phenylalanine. Only CDR3 DNA is held: 39 bases, read in frame from base 1.

The sequencing input was naive CD8+ T cells from blood, with Jurkat cell RNA spiked in. The cell subset or site label on this specimen signifies: FACS-sorted CD8+CD4-CCR7+CD45RA+ naive T cells. The V and J segments used are TRBV20-1 and TRBJ2-4, with TRBD2 as a weak D call on 6 bases. The origin of this receptor is a human donor in good health. Some libraries in this study had Jurkat cell RNA spiked in. The nucleotide sequence reads as follows: TGCAGTGCCACCCGGGACTCGGAAAACATTCAGTACTTC. Its protein product is CSATRDSENIQYF.